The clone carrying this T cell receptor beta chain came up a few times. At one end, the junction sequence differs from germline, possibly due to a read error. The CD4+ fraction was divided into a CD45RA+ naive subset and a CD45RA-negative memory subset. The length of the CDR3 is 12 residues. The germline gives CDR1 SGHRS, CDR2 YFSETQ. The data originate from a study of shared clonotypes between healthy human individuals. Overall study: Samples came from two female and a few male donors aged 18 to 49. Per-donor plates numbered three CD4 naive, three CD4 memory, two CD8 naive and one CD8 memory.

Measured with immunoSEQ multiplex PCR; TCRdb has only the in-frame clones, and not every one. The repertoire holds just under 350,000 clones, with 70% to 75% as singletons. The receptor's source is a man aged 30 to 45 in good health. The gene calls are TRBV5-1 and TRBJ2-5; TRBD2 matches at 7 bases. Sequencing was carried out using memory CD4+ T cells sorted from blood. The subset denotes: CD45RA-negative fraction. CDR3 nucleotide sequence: TGCGCCAGCAGCCTAGACTCTGAGGGGAGGGACTTC. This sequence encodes CASSLDSEGRDF.